These T cell receptor beta chains were read from a single sample in a study of T cells in Graves' hyperthyroidism and ophthalmopathy. In TCRdb, the multiplex PCR reads were re-called with MiXCR into one record per CDR3 protein. The table includes a few hundred thousand distinct CDR3 sequences, about 14% detected once. The source material was blood. The receptors originated from a woman aged 40 to 55 with Graves' hyperthyroidism. The CDR3 runs from the conserved cysteine through the conserved F or W. Fields, in order: V gene, CDR3 protein.

>TRBV2
CASSENRGHGEPQHF
>TRBV5-5
CAWPRDRSYEQYF
>TRBV6-5
CASSYRDRESTDTQYF
>TRBV28
CASSSPGKRDEQYF
>TRBV3-1
CASSHGGSYEQYF
>TRBV5-1
CASSTSDRGRDEKLFF
>TRBV10-1
CASSESGQPQHF
>TRBV9
CASSVGRSNTGELFF
>TRBV20-1
CSARVLAGNTDTQYF
>TRBV27
CASRTGGYSGELFF
>TRBV5-5
CASSSWGSEGTSGHYEQYF
>TRBV3-1
CASSQEQSINEAFF
>TRBV28
CASSLELAGHEQFF
>TRBV29-1
CSVNGKNSYEQYF
>TRBV19
CASSIPRGSGSGADTQYF
>TRBV20-1
CSARGLQRGGTDTQYF
>TRBV20-1
CSARDSAGLANEQYF
>TRBV20-1
CSARDSRTGGNNEQFF
>TRBV18
CASSPPAGQGTDTQYF
>TRBV10-3
CAISERTVYNSPLHF
>TRBV10-3
CAISAGTSDNEQFF
>TRBV9
CASSPDRGTNEQYF
>TRBV5-4
CASSDNRGAGELFF
>TRBV7-9
CASSVIMTGTSGGDTQYF
>TRBV29-1
CSVRGGLPYNEQFF
>TRBV10-3
CAISEDLIGEQYF
>TRBV24-1
CATSDRGQGKGGELFF
>TRBV29-1
CSVLQGVTNTGELFF
>TRBV14
CASSPRTESTDTQYF
>TRBV27
CASGFGGVANEQFF
>TRBV3-1
CASSQGGTSYNEQFF
>TRBV28
CASSLSAPRQGKGYEQYF
>TRBV12-3/TRBV12-4
CASSDGTSGSRDNEQFF
>TRBV12-3/TRBV12-4
CASSSSGTEQFF